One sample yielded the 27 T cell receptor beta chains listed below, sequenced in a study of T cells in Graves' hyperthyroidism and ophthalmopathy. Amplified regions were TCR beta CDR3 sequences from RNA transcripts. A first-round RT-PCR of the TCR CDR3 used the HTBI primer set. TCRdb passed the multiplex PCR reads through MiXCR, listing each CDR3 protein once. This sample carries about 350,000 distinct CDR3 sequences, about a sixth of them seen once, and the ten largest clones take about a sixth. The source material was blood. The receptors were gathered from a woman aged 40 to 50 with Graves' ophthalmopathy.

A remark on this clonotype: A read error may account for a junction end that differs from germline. The CDR3 spells CGSSSTADSTGELFF. In nucleotides, the CDR3 is TGTGGCAGCAGCTCCACCGCGGACAGCACCGGGGAGCTGTTTTTT. This chain connects TRBV7-6 to TRBJ2-2; tentatively, D is TRBD1 (6 bases). Germline lookup yields CDR1 SGHVS and CDR2 FNYEAQ. The CDR3 runs 15 residues.

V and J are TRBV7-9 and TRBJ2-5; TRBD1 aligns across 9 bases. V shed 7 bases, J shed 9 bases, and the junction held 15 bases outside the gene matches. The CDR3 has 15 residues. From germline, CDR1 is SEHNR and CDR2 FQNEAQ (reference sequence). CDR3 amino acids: CASTQYRGRGGAQYF. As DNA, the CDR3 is TGTGCCAGCACCCAATACAGGGGGCGTGGGGGGGCCCAGTACTTC.

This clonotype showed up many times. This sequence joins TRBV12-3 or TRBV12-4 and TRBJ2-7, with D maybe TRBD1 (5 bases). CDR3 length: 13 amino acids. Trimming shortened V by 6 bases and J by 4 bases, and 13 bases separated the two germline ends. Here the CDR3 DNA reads TGTGCCAGCAGCCTCAGGGAATTGTACGAGCAGTACTTC. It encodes CASSLRELYEQYF.

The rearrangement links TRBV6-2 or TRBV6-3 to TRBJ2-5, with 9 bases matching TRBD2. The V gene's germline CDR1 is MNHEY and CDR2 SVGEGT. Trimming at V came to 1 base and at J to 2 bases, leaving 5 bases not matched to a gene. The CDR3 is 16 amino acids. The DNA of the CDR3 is TGTGCCAGCAGTTACTTTCTAGCGGGGCCACAAGAGACCCAGTACTTC. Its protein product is CASSYFLAGPQETQYF.

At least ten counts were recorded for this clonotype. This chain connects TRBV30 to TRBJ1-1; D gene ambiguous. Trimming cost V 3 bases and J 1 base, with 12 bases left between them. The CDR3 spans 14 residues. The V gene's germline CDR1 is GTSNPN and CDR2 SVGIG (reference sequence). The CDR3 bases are TGTGCCTGGAGCCGGGGTAATACGAACACTGAAGCTTTCTTT. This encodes CAWSRGNTNTEAFF.

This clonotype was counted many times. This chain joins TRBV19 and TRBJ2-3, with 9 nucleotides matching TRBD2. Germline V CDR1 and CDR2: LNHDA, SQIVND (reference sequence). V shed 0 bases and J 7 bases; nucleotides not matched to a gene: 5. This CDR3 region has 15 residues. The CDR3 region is CASSIDSGSPNTQYF. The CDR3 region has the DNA TGTGCCAGTAGTATAGATAGCGGGAGTCCTAATACGCAGTATTTT.

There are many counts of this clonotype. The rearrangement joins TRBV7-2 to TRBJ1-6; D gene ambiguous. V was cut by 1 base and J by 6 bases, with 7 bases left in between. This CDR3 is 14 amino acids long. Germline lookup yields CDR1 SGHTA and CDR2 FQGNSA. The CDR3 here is CASSLVWSNSPLHF. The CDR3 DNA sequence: TGTGCCAGCAGCTTAGTATGGTCTAATTCACCCCTCCACTTT.

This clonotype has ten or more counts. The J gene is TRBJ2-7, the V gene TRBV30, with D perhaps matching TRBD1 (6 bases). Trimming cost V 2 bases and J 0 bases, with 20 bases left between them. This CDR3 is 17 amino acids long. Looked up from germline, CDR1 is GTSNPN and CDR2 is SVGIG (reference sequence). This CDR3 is CAWSFIDSRGISYEQYF. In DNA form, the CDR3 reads TGTGCCTGGAGTTTTATTGATAGTAGGGGGATCTCCTACGAGCAGTACTTC.

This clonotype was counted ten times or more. The CDR3 bases are TGTGCCAGCACCTCCAGGGCATACGAGCAGTACTTC. Amino acid sequence: CASTSRAYEQYF. The V and J genes are TRBV28 and TRBJ2-7, with D tentatively TRBD1 (5 bases). Germline lookup yields CDR1 MDHEN and CDR2 SYDVKM. This CDR3 region has 12 residues. The V end was cut by 7 bases, the J end by 4 bases, with 11 bases between.

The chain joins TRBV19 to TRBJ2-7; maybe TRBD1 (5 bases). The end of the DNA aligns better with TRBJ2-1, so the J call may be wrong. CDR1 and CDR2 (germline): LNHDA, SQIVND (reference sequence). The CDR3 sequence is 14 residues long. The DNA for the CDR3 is TGTGCCAGCAGCCCGGTCAAGGGGTTCTACGAGCAGTTCTTC. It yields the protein CASSPVKGFYEQFF.

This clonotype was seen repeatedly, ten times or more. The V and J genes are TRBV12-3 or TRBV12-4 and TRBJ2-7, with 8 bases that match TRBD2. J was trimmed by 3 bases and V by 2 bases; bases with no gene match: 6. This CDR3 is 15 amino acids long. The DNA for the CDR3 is TGTGCCAGCAGTTTATCTAGCGGGCACCGCTACGAGCAGTACTTC. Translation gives CASSLSSGHRYEQYF.

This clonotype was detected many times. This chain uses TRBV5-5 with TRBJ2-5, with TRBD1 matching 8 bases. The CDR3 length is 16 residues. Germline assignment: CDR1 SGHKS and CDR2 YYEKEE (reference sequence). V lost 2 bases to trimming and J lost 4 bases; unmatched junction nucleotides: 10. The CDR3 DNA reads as TGTGCCAGCAGCTTCCTCGCCTTTGGACAGGGAGAGACCCAGTACTTC. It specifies CASSFLAFGQGETQYF.

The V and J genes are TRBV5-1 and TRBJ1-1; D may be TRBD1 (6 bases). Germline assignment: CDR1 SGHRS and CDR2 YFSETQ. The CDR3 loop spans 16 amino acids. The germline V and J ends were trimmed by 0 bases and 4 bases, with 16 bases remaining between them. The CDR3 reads CASSLAITGWSTEAFF. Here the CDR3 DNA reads TGCGCCAGCAGCTTGGCCATCACAGGGTGGAGCACTGAAGCTTTCTTT.

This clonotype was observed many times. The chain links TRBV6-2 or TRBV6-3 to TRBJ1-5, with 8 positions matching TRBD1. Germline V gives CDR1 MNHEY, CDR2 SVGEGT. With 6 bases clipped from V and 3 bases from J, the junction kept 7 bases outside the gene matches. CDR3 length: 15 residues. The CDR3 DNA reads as TGTGCCAGCAGACTTGACAGGGGTTTCAATCAGCCCCAGCATTTT. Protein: CASRLDRGFNQPQHF.

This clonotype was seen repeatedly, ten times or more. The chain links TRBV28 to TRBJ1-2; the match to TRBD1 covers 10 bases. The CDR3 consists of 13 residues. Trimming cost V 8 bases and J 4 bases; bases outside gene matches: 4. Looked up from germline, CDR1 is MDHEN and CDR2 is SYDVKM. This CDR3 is CASERTGGYGYTF. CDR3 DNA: TGTGCCAGCGAAAGGACAGGGGGCTATGGCTACACCTTC.

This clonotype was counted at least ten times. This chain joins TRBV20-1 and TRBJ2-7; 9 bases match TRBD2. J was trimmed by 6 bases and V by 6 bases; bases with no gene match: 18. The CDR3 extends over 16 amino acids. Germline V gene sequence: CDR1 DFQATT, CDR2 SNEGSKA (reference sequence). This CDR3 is CSAQDPLLAGAGEQYF. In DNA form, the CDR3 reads TGCAGTGCACAGGATCCATTATTAGCGGGAGCAGGCGAGCAGTACTTC.

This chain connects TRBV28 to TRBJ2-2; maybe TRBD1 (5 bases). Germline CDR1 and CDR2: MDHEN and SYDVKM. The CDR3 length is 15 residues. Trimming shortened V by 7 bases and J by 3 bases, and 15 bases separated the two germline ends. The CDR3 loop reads CASTSSGLDTGELFF. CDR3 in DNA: TGTGCCAGCACCTCCTCAGGGTTGGACACCGGGGAGCTGTTTTTT. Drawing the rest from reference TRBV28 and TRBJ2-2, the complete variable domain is DVKVTQSSRYLVKRTGEKVFLECVQDMDHENMFWYRQDPGLGLRLIYFSYDVKMKEKGDIPEGYSVSREKKERFSLILESASTNQTSMYLCASTSSGLDTGELFFGEGSRLTVL.

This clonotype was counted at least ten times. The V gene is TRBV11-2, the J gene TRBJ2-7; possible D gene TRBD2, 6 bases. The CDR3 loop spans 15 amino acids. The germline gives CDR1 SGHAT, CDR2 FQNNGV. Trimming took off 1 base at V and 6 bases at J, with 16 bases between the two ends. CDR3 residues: CASSLGNGGVFEQYF. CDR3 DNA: TGTGCCAGCAGCTTAGGCAACGGGGGAGTGTTCGAGCAGTACTTC.

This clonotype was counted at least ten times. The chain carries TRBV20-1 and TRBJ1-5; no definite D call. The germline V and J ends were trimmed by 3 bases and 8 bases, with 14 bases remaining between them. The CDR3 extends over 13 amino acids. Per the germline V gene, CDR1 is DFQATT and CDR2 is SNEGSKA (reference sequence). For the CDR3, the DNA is TGCAGTGCTAGGCGGGTCAGTTCGGAGCCCCAGCATTTT. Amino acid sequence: CSARRVSSEPQHF.

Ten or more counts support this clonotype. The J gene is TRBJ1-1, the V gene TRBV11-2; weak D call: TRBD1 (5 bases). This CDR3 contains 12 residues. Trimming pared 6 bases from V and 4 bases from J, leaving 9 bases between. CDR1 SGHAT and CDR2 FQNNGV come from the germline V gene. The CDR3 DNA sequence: TGTGCCAGCAGGCGGGGCCTCACTGAAGCTTTCTTT. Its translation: CASRRGLTEAFF. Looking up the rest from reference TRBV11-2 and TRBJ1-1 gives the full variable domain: EAGVAQSPRYKIIEKRQSVAFWCNPISGHATLYWYQQILGQGPKLLIQFQNNGVVDDSQLPKDRFSAERLKGVDSTLKIQPAKLEDSAVYLCASRRGLTEAFFGQGTRLTVV.

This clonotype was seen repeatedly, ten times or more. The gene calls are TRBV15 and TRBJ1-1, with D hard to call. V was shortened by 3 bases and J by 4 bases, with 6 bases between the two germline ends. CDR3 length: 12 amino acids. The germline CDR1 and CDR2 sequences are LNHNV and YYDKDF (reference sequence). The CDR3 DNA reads TGTGCCACCAGCAGTCACACCACTGAAGCTTTCTTT. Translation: CATSSHTTEAFF.

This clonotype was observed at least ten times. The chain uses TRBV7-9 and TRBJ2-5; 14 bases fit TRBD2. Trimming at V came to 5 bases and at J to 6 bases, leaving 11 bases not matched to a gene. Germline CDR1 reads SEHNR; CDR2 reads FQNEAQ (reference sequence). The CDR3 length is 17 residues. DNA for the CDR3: TGTGCCAGCAGCCCCGCCGGGACTAGCGGGAGTGGGAAGACCCAGTACTTC. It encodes CASSPAGTSGSGKTQYF.

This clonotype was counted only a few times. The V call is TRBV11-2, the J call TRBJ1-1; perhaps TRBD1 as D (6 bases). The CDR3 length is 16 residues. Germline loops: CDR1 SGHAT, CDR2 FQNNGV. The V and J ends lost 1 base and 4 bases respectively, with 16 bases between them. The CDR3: CASSLVRTGLGTEAFF. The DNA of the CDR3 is TGTGCCAGCAGCTTAGTCCGTACAGGGTTAGGCACTGAAGCTTTCTTT.

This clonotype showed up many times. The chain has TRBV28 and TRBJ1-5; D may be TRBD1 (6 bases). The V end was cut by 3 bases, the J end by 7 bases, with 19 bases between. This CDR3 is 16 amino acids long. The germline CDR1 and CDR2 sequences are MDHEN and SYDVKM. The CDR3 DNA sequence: TGTGCCAGCAGTTTCGGATACAGGGTTACGGTACAGCCCCAGCATTTT. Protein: CASSFGYRVTVQPQHF.

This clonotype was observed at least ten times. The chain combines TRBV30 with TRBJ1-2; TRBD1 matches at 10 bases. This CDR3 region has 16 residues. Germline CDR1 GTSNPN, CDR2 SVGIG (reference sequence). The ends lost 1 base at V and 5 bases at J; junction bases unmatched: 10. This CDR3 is CAWSGITGTGEYGYTF. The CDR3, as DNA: TGTGCCTGGAGTGGGATAACCGGGACAGGGGAGTATGGCTACACCTTC.

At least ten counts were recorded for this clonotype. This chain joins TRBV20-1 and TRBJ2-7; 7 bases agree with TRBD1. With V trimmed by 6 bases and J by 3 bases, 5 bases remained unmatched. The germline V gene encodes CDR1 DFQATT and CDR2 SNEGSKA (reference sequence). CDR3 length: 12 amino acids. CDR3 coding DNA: TGCAGTGCCGGGACAGCCAACTACGAGCAGTACTTC. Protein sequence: CSAGTANYEQYF.

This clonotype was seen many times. In nucleotides, the CDR3 is TGTGCCAGCAGCTTTCTAGCGGGAGTCACGAACACCGGGGAGCTGTTTTTT. Protein product: CASSFLAGVTNTGELFF. V gene TRBV11-3 combines with J gene TRBJ2-2; 10 bases are shared with TRBD2. The germline V gene encodes CDR1 SGHNT and CDR2 YENEEA. Trimming at V came to 3 bases and at J to 0 bases, leaving 4 bases not matched to a gene. There are 17 residues in the CDR3.